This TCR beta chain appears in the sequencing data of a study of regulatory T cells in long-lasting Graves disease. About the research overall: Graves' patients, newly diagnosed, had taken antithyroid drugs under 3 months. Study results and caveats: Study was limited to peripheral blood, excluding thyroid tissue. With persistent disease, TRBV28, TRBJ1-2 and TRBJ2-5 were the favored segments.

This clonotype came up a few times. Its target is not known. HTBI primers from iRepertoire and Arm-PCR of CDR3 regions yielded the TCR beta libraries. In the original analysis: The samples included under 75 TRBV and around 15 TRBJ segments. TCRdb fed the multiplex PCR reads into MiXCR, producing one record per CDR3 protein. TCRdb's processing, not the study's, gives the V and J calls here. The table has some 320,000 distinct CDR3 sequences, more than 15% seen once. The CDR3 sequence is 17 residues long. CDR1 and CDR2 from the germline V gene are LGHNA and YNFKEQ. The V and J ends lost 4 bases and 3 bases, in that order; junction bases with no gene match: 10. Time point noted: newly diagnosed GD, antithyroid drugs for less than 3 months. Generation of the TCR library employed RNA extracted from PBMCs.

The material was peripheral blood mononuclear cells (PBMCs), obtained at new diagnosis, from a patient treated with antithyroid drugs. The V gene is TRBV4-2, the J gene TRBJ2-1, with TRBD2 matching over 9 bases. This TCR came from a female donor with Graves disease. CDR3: CASSPELAGGIYNEQFF. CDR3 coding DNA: TGTGCCAGCAGCCCTGAACTAGCGGGTGGGATCTACAATGAGCAGTTCTTC.